The T cell receptor beta chain under discussion was sequenced for a study of blood T cell repertoires in COVID-19 (dated by TCRdb to 2018 to 2021). Background for the entire study: Samples from collaborators originated in the United States, Italy and Spain and spanned both the acute and convalescent phases of COVID-19. The prospective study material was composed of cDNA or gDNA derived from T cells, B-cell-depleted T cells, or PBMCs. The dataset comprised deeply sampled blood TCRbeta repertoires from subjects exposed to, actively infected with, or recovered from COVID-19. The repertoires were released in a freely available public database intended as a resource for research on the immune response to SARS-CoV-2. Samples were obtained from the ongoing ImmuneRACE study (first 160 participants) and from 1,254 subjects provided by 6 global collaborators. Nearly every sample came with metadata listing a de-identified subject ID, COVID-19 status, age in years and sex. HLA class I and class II types, where available, came from metadata supplied by the sample provider rather than from assay-based typing. Study-wide findings and limitations: The amount of clinical and demographic metadata varied by source and participant and was provided uncurated.

The collaborating institutions used their own protocols to collect whole blood in K2EDTA tubes. Collaborator samples were shipped for TCRbeta analysis as frozen whole blood, isolated PBMCs, or DNA extracted from either sample type. The CDR3 holds 18 amino acids from the cysteine to the phenylalanine. Just the 54-base CDR3 DNA is kept, in frame starting at base 1. Looking up the germline V gene (reference sequence) yields CDR1 LGHDT and CDR2 YNNKEL. V is shortened by 3 bases, J by 6 bases, and the region joining them spans 26 bases. TCRbeta CDR3 regions were amplified from genomic DNA using the immunoSEQ Assay, a bias-controlled multiplex PCR. Turning to the authors' computational methods: The number of nucleated cells in each sample was estimated by amplification of reference gene primers within the assay. Sequence reads were collapsed and filtered to measure the absolute abundance of every unique TCRbeta CDR3 rearrangement. For each sample, productive Simpson clonality was calculated as the square root of Simpson's diversity index over productive rearrangements. TCRdb took this table from immuneACCESS and kept in-frame rearrangements with V and J called. Such tables lack part of the clones; where checked against another copy, unresolved V genes explain under half of the gap, and the rest is unexplained. V and J calls and clone size follow that table, whereas D and trimming were derived from the DNA. This sample is represented by 40,000 to 55,000 clones; around 90% of them were singletons. The top ten clones comprise under 8.5% of the sample.

Worth noting for this clone: Its antigen is currently not known. Within one base of it there is no much larger clone, and no base qualities were kept.

This receptor chain uses TRBV3-1 (or the pseudogene TRBV3-2) and TRBJ1-2; matching of 5 bases hints at TRBD1 as the D gene. The TCR originated in a man in his 70s with active COVID-19. Sequencing used peripheral blood. The sequenced DNA: TGTGCCAGCAGCCACCCTTTCGGGGGTGGGGGGGACTCGGATGGCTACACCTTC. This codes for CASSHPFGGGGDSDGYTF.